The entry below gives a single T cell receptor (beta chain) sequence along with its context. The data originate from a study of graft-versus-host responses after intestinal transplantation. About the study: Every one of the recipients received anti-thymocyte globulin induction and afterwards took tacrolimus and steroids for around 3 years.

Profiling relied on immunoSEQ multiplex PCR, and the TCRdb table lists in-frame clones only, not all of them. Seen here are roughly 99,000 clones, around 86% observed once, and the top ten hold roughly 1.4%. The sequencing used PBMCs, collected 255 days after intestinal transplant. This receptor was identified in a human patient who received an intestinal transplant, so some T cells may come from the graft donor.

CDR3 bases: TGTGCCAGCAGACGACAGGATAGCAATCAGCCCCAGCATTTT. Protein product: CASRRQDSNQPQHF. The rearrangement uses TRBV27 and TRBJ1-5; D might be TRBD1 (6 bases). The V end was cut by 6 bases, the J end by 0 bases, with 9 bases between. Per the germline V gene, CDR1 is MNHEY and CDR2 is SMNVEV (reference sequence). This CDR3 has 14 amino acids.